The next 5 T cell receptor beta chains were all read from a single sample in a study of blood T cell repertoires in COVID-19. Generated by immunoSEQ multiplex PCR, the TCRdb table keeps only in-frame clones and is missing some. The data contain about 150,000 clones, about 87% of them singletons. The sequenced sample was peripheral blood. Every receptor here comes from a man aged 55 to 69 with active or convalescent COVID-19.

The chain has TRBV2 and TRBJ1-4; TRBD1 aligns across 7 bases. Germline loops: CDR1 SNHLY, CDR2 FYNNEI. This CDR3 is 15 amino acids long. Trimming removed 3 bases from V and 7 bases from J; junction bases left unmatched: 8. The CDR3, as DNA: TGTGCCAGCAGTGATACCCAGGGGGGAGGTGAAAAACTGTTTTTT. Amino acid sequence: CASSDTQGGGEKLFF.

The chain uses TRBV6-6 and TRBJ2-6, with TRBD1 matching 8 bases. The CDR3 runs to 17 residues. Germline CDR1 reads MNHNY; CDR2 reads SVGAGI (reference sequence). With 5 bases clipped from V and 2 bases from J, the junction kept 8 bases outside the gene matches. The chain's CDR3 is CASSRTGIQPGANVLTF. CDR3 bases: TGTGCCAGCAGTCGGACAGGGATTCAACCTGGGGCCAACGTCCTGACTTTC.

This chain joins TRBV27 and TRBJ2-7; no reliable D call. Germline V CDR1 and CDR2: MNHEY, SMNVEV (reference sequence). CDR3 length: 14 amino acids. Trimming took off 3 bases at V and 0 bases at J, with 9 bases between the two ends. The CDR3 is CASSFGSYSYEQYF. The CDR3 bases are TGTGCCAGCAGTTTCGGTAGCTACTCCTACGAGCAGTACTTC.

This clone was picked up one time. This chain connects TRBV2 to TRBJ1-5; D is uncertain. The CDR3 covers 14 residues. Germline CDR1 is SNHLY and CDR2 is FYNNEI. With 2 bases removed from V and 6 bases from J, the gap between germline ends came to 11 bases. DNA for the CDR3: TGTGCCAGCAGTGAAACGGGGTACGGTCAGCCCCAGCATTTT. Translating gives CASSETGYGQPQHF.

The rearrangement joins TRBV4-2 to TRBJ2-3, with no clear D. Trimming pared 0 bases from V and 4 bases from J, leaving 11 bases between. Germline V gene sequence: CDR1 LGHNA, CDR2 YNFKEQ. The CDR3 is made up of 15 amino acids. DNA of the CDR3: TGTGCCAGCAGCCAAGAGGAAGGTCGGGCAGATACGCAGTATTTT. It codes for CASSQEEGRADTQYF.